This T cell receptor (beta chain) was observed in a study of immune evolution from preneoplasia to lung adenocarcinoma. Turning to the study itself: HLA loss of heterozygosity: about 7% AIS, more than 14% MIA, roughly 35% ADC, none AAH.

The germline V gene has CDR1 MNHNS and CDR2 SASEGT. The CDR3 loop spans 14 amino acids. Trimming stripped 3 bases from V and 8 bases from J, with 13 bases between. Nucleic acids came from premalignant or tumor cells enriched by macro-dissection. The assay was immunoSEQ multiplex PCR, and TCRdb's table has in-frame clones only and misses some. The sample carries some 41,000 clones, 70% to 85% recorded once. Sequencing input: FFPE invasive lung adenocarcinoma tissue. This receptor was identified in a person between 55 and 70 years old with lung adenocarcinoma. This chain uses TRBV6-1 with TRBJ1-4; no definite D call. The CDR3 sequence: CASSDLQMGEKLFF. DNA of the CDR3: TGTGCCAGCAGTGATCTTCAGATGGGGGAAAAACTGTTTTTT.